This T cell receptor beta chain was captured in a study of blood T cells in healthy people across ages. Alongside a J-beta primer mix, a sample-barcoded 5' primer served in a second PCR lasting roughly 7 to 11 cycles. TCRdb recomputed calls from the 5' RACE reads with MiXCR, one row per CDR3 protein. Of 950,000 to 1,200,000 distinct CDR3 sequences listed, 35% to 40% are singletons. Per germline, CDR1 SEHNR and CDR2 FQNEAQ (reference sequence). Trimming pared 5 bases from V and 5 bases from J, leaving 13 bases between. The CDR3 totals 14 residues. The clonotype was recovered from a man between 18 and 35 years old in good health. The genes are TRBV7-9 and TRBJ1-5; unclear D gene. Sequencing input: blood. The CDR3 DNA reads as TGTGCCAGCAGCCGCGGGAGTGTTGATCAGCCCCAGCATTTT. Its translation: CASSRGSVDQPQHF.